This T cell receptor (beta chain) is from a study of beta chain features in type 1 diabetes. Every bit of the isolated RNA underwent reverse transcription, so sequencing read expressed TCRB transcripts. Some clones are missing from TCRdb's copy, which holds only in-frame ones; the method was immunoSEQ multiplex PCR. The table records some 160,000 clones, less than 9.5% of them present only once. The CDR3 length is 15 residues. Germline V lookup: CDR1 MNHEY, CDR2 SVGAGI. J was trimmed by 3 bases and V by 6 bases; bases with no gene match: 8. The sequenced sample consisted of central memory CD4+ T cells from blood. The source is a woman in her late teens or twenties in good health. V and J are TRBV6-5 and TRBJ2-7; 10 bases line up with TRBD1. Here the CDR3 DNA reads TGTGCCAGCAGACCCGAGCGGACAGGGGGCTACGAGCAGTACTTC. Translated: CASRPERTGGYEQYF.